The 10 T cell receptor beta chains below come from one sample, sequenced in a study of T cell repertoires in cytomegalovirus infection. TCRdb re-called the reads through MiXCR, storing one row per CDR3 protein. The data show approximately 500,000 distinct CDR3 sequences, approximately 17% seen once. The material sequenced was CD8+ T cells from PBMCs. The receptors originated from a human donor in good health (CMV status not recorded). Some clones in this sample may be carry-over from other donors' samples.

This clonotype was recorded many times. This chain connects TRBV27 to TRBJ2-7; D is ambiguous. This CDR3 has 13 residues. Germline V gives CDR1 MNHEY, CDR2 SMNVEV (reference sequence). V was shortened by 4 bases and J by 6 bases, with 13 bases between the two germline ends. The CDR3 coding sequence is TGTGCCAGCAGTTCCCTCCTACTGGGCGAGCAGTACTTC. This translates into CASSSLLLGEQYF.

This clonotype appeared many times. V usage is TRBV12-3 or TRBV12-4 and J usage is TRBJ2-2; TRBD2 matches at 11 bases. The CDR3 contains 16 residues. Trimming cost V 6 bases and J 8 bases; bases outside gene matches: 11. CDR3: CASSPGTSGYMGELFF. For the CDR3, the DNA is TGTGCCAGCAGCCCCGGGACTAGCGGATACATGGGGGAGCTGTTTTTT.

The V call is TRBV6-6, the J call TRBJ1-5; D gene uncertain. The germline V gene has CDR1 MNHNY and CDR2 SVGAGI (reference sequence). Trimming stripped 0 bases from V and 6 bases from J, with 6 bases between. This CDR3 comprises 13 residues. CDR3 in DNA: TGTGCCAGCAGTTACTCGGTTGGTCAGCCCCAGCATTTT. Protein sequence: CASSYSVGQPQHF.

This clonotype was recorded at least ten times. V and J are TRBV7-6 and TRBJ1-5; TRBD1 matches 9 bases. V was clipped by 5 bases and J by 6 bases; unmatched bases: 5. This CDR3 is built from 14 residues. Germline V gene data show CDR1 as SGHVS and CDR2 as FNYEAQ. CDR3 nucleotide sequence: TGTGCCAGCAGCCGCGGGACAGGGCCTCAGCCCCAGCATTTT. Translated, it gives CASSRGTGPQPQHF.

The table lists this clonotype with many counts. The rearrangement uses TRBV11-2 and TRBJ1-1; TRBD1 matches at 8 bases. Trimming at V came to 5 bases and at J to 11 bases, leaving 10 bases not matched to a gene. In germline, CDR1 is SGHAT, CDR2 FQNNGV. The CDR3 consists of 13 residues. The CDR3 reads CASSVTGGGWAFF. The CDR3 coding sequence is TGTGCCAGCAGCGTAACAGGGGGAGGTTGGGCTTTCTTT.

This clonotype was seen many times. V is TRBV10-3 and J is TRBJ2-1; TRBD1 or TRBD2 may be the D gene (8 bases each). Germline values: CDR1 ENHRY, CDR2 SYGVKD. V was pared by 2 bases and J by 3 bases, with 20 bases between. The CDR3 has 18 residues. CDR3 DNA sequence: TGTGCCATCAGTGAGCGCGGACAGGGCGGGGGGTTCTACAATGAGCAGTTCTTC. It codes for CAISERGQGGGFYNEQFF.

This clonotype was counted between two and nine times. The V gene is TRBV6-5, the J gene TRBJ2-7; D is unresolved. This CDR3 has 15 amino acids. Trimming pared 4 bases from V and 3 bases from J, leaving 16 bases between. Germline V gives CDR1 MNHEY, CDR2 SVGAGI. The chain's CDR3 is CASSSVGEALYEQYF. DNA of the CDR3: TGTGCCAGCAGTTCGGTTGGGGAAGCTCTCTACGAGCAGTACTTC.

The CDR3 nucleotides read TGTGCCAGCAGCCCGCCGGAACCCGGGACAGGGGGCTTCGCTGAAGCTTTCTTT. Its protein is CASSPPEPGTGGFAEAFF. The J gene is TRBJ1-1, the V gene TRBV28; 12 bases line up with TRBD1. The CDR3 contains 18 residues. With 6 bases clipped from V and 6 bases from J, the junction kept 17 bases outside the gene matches. CDR1 and CDR2 from the germline V gene are MDHEN and SYDVKM. Full variable domain (remainder filled in from reference TRBV28 and TRBJ1-1): DVKVTQSSRYLVKRTGEKVFLECVQDMDHENMFWYRQDPGLGLRLIYFSYDVKMKEKGDIPEGYSVSREKKERFSLILESASTNQTSMYLCASSPPEPGTGGFAEAFFGQGTRLTVV.

This clonotype was seen only a few times. This chain links TRBV24-1 with TRBJ2-1, with TRBD1 matching over 12 bases. The CDR3 length is 15 residues. V was pared by 7 bases and J by 10 bases, with 10 bases of the junction left unmatched. Germline V gene sequence: CDR1 KGHDR, CDR2 SFDVKD. The CDR3 sequence is CATSARDRGQGEQFF. The CDR3 DNA reads TGTGCCACCAGCGCTCGGGACAGGGGGCAGGGGGAGCAGTTCTTC.

This clonotype was seen many times. The rearrangement links TRBV14 to TRBJ2-1; TRBD2 might be the D (6 bases). Germline CDR1 is SGHDN and CDR2 is FVKESK. This CDR3 has 17 residues. The V gene lost 0 bases and the J gene lost 0 bases, with 12 bases spanning the gap. The CDR3 reads CASSQDSAGISYNEQFF. CDR3 coding DNA: TGTGCCAGCAGCCAAGATTCGGCGGGGATCTCCTACAATGAGCAGTTCTTC.